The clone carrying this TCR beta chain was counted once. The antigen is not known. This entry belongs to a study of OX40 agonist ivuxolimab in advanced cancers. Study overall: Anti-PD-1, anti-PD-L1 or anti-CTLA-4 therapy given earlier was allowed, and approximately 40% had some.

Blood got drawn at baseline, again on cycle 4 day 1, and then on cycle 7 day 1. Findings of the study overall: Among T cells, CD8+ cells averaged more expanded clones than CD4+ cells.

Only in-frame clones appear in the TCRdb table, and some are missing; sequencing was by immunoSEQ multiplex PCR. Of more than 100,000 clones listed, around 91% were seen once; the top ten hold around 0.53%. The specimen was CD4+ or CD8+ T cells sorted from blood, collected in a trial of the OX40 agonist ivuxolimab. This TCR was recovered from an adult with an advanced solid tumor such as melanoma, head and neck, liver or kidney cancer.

In DNA, the CDR3 is TGTGCCAGCAGCAAAGGGGGGGAGCAGTACTTC. It encodes CASSKGGEQYF. The chain joins TRBV21-1 to TRBJ2-7. TRBV21-1 counts as a pseudogene. CDR3 size: 11 residues.